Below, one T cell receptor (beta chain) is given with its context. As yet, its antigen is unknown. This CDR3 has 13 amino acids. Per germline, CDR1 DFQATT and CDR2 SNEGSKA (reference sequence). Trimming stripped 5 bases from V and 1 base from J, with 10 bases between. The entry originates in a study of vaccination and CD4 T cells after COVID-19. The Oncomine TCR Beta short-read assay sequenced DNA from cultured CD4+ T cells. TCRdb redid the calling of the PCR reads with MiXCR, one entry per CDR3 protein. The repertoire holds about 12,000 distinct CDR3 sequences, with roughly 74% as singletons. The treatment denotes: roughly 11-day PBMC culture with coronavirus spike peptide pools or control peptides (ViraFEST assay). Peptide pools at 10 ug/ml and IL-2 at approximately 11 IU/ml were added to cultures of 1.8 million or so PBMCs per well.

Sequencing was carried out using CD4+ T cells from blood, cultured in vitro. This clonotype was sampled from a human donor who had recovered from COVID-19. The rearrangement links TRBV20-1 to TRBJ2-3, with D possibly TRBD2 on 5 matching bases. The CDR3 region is CSARLAGTDTQYF. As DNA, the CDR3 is TGCAGTGCTCGGCTAGCAGGCACAGATACGCAGTATTTT.